A selection of T cell receptor beta chains follows, all from one sample in a study of regulatory T cells in long-lasting Graves disease. TCRdb fed the multiplex PCR reads into MiXCR, producing one record per CDR3 protein. The data show 550,000 to 600,000 distinct CDR3 sequences, approximately 16% seen once. Separately, the same data were catalogued under a study of T cells in Graves' hyperthyroidism and ophthalmopathy.

The source was peripheral blood mononuclear cells (PBMCs), collected at new diagnosis, from a patient treated with antithyroid drugs. The receptors stem from a man aged 18-30 years with Graves disease. The CDR3 runs from the conserved cysteine through the conserved F or W. Only part of the rows carry a size: once, few, many, or a class if the clone is expanded.

size: many; V: TRBV20-1; length: 15; CDR3: CSASASSGNTDTQYF
size: -; V: TRBV9; length: 16; CDR3: CASSVDPGFSINTQYF
size: many; V: TRBV20-1; length: 13; CDR3: CSAYSGGSGELFF
size: -; V: TRBV29-1; length: 14; CDR3: CSVARQGAGNTIYF
size: many; V: TRBV2; length: 13; CDR3: CASSDQGSYEQYF
size: few; V: TRBV4-1; length: 14; CDR3: CASSPGPINEKLFF
size: once; V: TRBV29-1; length: 12; CDR3: CGVKDTTYEQYF
size: many; V: TRBV6-1; length: 15; CDR3: CASSDRDRGSYEQYF
size: few; V: TRBV6-2/TRBV6-3; length: 15; CDR3: CASSYTGVFNQPQHF
size: few; V: TRBV20-1; length: 13; CDR3: CSVLTVSGNTIYF
size: many; V: TRBV7-2; length: 14; CDR3: CASTPAGSSYEQYF
size: few; V: TRBV11-2; length: 15; CDR3: CASSLDLSETYEQYF
size: -; V: TRBV14; length: 15; CDR3: CASSQGSGLFYEQYF
size: few; V: TRBV29-1; length: 13; CDR3: CSVGGGESYGYTF